This TCR beta chain was sequenced in a study of shared clonotypes between healthy human individuals. Some clones are missing from TCRdb's copy, which holds only in-frame ones; the method was immunoSEQ multiplex PCR. The sample records some 530,000 clones, about 72% being singletons. The CDR3 loop spans 16 amino acids. CDR1 is SGHRS, CDR2 YFSETQ, per germline. V shed 0 bases and J 9 bases; nucleotides not matched to a gene: 10. The rearrangement links TRBV5-1 to TRBJ2-1; the match to TRBD2 covers 9 bases. Sequenced: PBMCs. This sequence originates from a woman aged 40-49 years in good health. Some clones in this sample may be carry-over from other donors' samples. The CDR3 is CASSLDGGRAQGEQFF. DNA of the CDR3: TGCGCCAGCAGCTTGGACGGCGGGAGGGCCCAGGGTGAGCAGTTCTTC.